The 10 T cell receptor beta chains below were found in one sample sequenced in a study of T cell repertoires in cytomegalovirus infection. For these TCRs, the target antigens are not known. TCRdb recomputed calls from the reads with MiXCR, one row per CDR3 protein. The sample yields 640,000 or so distinct CDR3 sequences, around a third seen once. The sample in question was cultured PBMCs, obtained from culture after CMV antigen stimulation. The receptor source for this set is a human donor in good health (CMV status not recorded). Some clones in this sample may be carry-over from other donors' samples.

The chain joins TRBV6-5 to TRBJ2-7; TRBD1 matches 9 bases. CDR3 length: 15 residues. Unmatched junction bases numbered 8, after V lost 1 base and J lost 7 bases. CDR1 and CDR2 (germline): MNHEY, SVGAGI. The chain's CDR3 is CASSYLWDRAREQYF. CDR3 DNA: TGTGCCAGCAGTTACTTGTGGGACAGGGCTCGGGAGCAGTACTTC.

V and J are TRBV20-1 and TRBJ1-6; unclear D gene. V was cut by 5 bases and J by 3 bases, with 8 bases left in between. This CDR3 comprises 13 residues. In germline, CDR1 is DFQATT, CDR2 SNEGSKA (reference sequence). CDR3 bases: TGCAGTGCTGAGACACTCTATAATTCACCCCTCCACTTT. It specifies CSAETLYNSPLHF.

In this sample, this clonotype turned up a few times. This chain links TRBV10-3 with TRBJ2-1, with a possible D match to TRBD1 (5 bases). The germline CDR1 and CDR2 sequences are ENHRY and SYGVKD. The CDR3 length is 13 residues. V lost 6 bases and J lost 6, with 12 bases in between. CDR3 sequence reads: CAISSRVGNEQFF. The DNA for the CDR3 is TGTGCCATCAGCTCCAGGGTGGGCAATGAGCAGTTCTTC.

This clonotype was seen a few times. This rearrangement joins TRBV10-3 to TRBJ2-3; 10 positions match TRBD2. The V gene end was trimmed by 9 bases and the J gene end by 3 bases; junction bases not matched to a gene: 3. Germline V gives CDR1 ENHRY, CDR2 SYGVKD. This CDR3 has 13 amino acids. The CDR3 nucleotides are TGTGCCATAGGGACTAGCGAAACAGATACGCAGTATTTT. This encodes CAIGTSETDTQYF.

This sequence joins TRBV12-3 or TRBV12-4 and TRBJ1-5; 9 bases align to TRBD1. J gave up 9 bases and V 7 bases, and 7 bases lay outside the gene matches. The CDR3 has 13 residues. The CDR3 sequence is CASTRTGERPQHF. The CDR3 nucleotides read TGTGCCAGCACCCGGACAGGGGAACGGCCCCAGCATTTT.

The chain employs TRBV12-3 or TRBV12-4 and TRBJ2-3, with 8 bases matching TRBD2. The CDR3 spans 16 residues. The ends lost 1 base at V and 2 bases at J; junction bases unmatched: 5. CDR3 in amino acids: CASSLGAGAFTDTQYF. In DNA, the CDR3 is TGTGCCAGCAGTTTAGGAGCGGGGGCTTTCACAGATACGCAGTATTTT.

This clonotype was observed a handful of times. The chain employs TRBV10-3 and TRBJ2-5, with D perhaps matching TRBD2 (6 bases). Germline V lookup: CDR1 ENHRY, CDR2 SYGVKD. The CDR3 is 15 amino acids. The ends were cut back, 1 base at V and 1 base at J, with 10 bases in the middle. The CDR3 DNA reads TGTGCCATCAGTGAGTGGGGACTGGGCCAAGAGACCCAGTACTTC. Translating gives CAISEWGLGQETQYF.

This clonotype appeared a few times. V and J are TRBV28 and TRBJ2-7; 9 bases map to TRBD1. The CDR3 runs 15 residues. Germline trimming cut 6 bases from V and 7 bases from J; bases unmatched to any gene: 13. Germline-derived CDR1 and CDR2 are MDHEN and SYDVKM. The CDR3 reads CASSRPGQGTPEQYF. The CDR3 coding sequence is TGTGCCAGCAGCCGTCCGGGACAGGGCACTCCGGAGCAGTACTTC.

This clonotype showed up just a few times. The chain recombines TRBV9 with TRBJ2-7, with a weak D call TRBD1 (5 bases). CDR1 is SGDLS and CDR2 is YYNGEE in the germline V gene. Deletions cut 3 bases from V and 4 bases from J, with 11 bases between. The CDR3 extends over 13 amino acids. CDR3 sequence reads: CASSEGPGYEQYF. In nucleotides, the CDR3 is TGTGCCAGCAGCGAGGGGCCCGGGTACGAGCAGTACTTC.

The V and J genes are TRBV7-4 and TRBJ1-6; TRBD1 might be the D (5 bases). V gave up 4 bases and J gave up 8 bases, with 12 bases separating them. Germline CDR1 is SGHVT and CDR2 is SQSDAQ. This CDR3 has 14 amino acids. In nucleotides, the CDR3 is TGTGCCAGCAGCTCGGGGGTAATAGATTCACCCCTCCACTTT. It codes for CASSSGVIDSPLHF.